The rows below give T cell receptor beta chains drawn from one sample of a study of blood T cell repertoires in COVID-19. This table comes from immunoSEQ multiplex PCR, and its TCRdb copy is limited to in-frame clones, with some not included. Of under 350,000 clones detected, roughly 90% appear once; the ten largest clones hold about 4.6%. Sequences were obtained from peripheral blood. These receptors were collected from a man aged 35-49 years with acute or convalescent COVID-19. Each CDR3 is given with its conserved first and last residue.

v_call | cdr3_length | cdr3_aa
TRBV7-2 | 13 | CASSFTVNTEAFF
TRBV11-2 | 17 | CASSLGGTGYSGNTIYF
TRBV6-5 | 12 | CASGRNTGELFF
TRBV4-2 | 17 | CASSQASLGFGEDTQYF
TRBV24-1 | 14 | CATSGGVEIRGYTF
TRBV2 | 16 | CASSQRTGGLTDTQYF
TRBV9 | 15 | CASSVGLASADTQYF
TRBV27 | 16 | CASSLRPGTGIDTIYF
TRBV27 | 13 | CATRDSWGTEAFF
TRBV5-8 | 17 | CASSRRGQSSYNSPLHF
TRBV12-5 | 16 | CASGLEPGQGARGYTF
TRBV12-5 | 15 | CASGSDALTGNGYTF
TRBV6-5 | 12 | CASRQGNQPQHF
TRBV19 | 14 | CASSLAGGPYEQYF
TRBV19 | 12 | CASRDINQPQHF
TRBV2 | 16 | CASSARTSGVTYEQYF
TRBV2 | 11 | CASSPYNEQFF
TRBV6-5 | 15 | CASSYSYRGLYEQYF
TRBV28 | 14 | CASRGTGFTYEQYF
TRBV3-1/TRBV3-2 | 14 | CASSRGPGNYGYTF